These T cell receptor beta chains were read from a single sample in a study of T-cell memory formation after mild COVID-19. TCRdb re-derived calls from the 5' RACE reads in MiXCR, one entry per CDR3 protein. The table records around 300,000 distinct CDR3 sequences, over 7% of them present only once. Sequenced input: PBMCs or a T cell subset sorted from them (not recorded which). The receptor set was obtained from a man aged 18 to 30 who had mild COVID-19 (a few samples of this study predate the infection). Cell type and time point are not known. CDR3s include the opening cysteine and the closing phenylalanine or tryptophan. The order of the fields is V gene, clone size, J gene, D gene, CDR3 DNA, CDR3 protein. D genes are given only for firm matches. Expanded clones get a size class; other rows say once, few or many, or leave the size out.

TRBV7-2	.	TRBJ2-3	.	TGTGCCAGCAGCTCCGTACCCGAAAGCTCGCAGTATTTT	CASSSVPESSQYF
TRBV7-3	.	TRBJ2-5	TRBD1	TGTGCCAGCAGCTTAACTCGGACAGGGCAAGAGACCCAGTACTTC	CASSLTRTGQETQYF
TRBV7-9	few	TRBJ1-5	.	TGTGCCAGCACCGTTAGCGGGGATCAGCCCCAGCATTTT	CASTVSGDQPQHF
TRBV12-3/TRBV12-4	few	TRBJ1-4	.	TGTGCCAGCAGCCCAAGGACAGAACTGTTTTTT	CASSPRTELFF
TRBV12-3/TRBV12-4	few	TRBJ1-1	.	TGTGCCAGCAGTTTCCCCCAGGGTCGGGCTTTCTTT	CASSFPQGRAFF
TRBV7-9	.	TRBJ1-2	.	TGTGCCAGCACCTTTTTGGGGGTTAACTATGGCTACACCTTC	CASTFLGVNYGYTF
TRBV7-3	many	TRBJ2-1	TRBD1	TGTGCCAGCAGCCTCGCCGGGACAGATTACAATGAGCAGTTCTTC	CASSLAGTDYNEQFF
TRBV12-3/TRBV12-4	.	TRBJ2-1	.	TGTGCCAGCAGCCCAATTTACAATGAGCAGTTCTTC	CASSPIYNEQFF
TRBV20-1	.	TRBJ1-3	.	TGCAGTGCTAGAGATCAGGGAAACACCATATATTTT	CSARDQGNTIYF
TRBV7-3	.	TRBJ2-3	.	TGTGCCAGCAGCTTAGGCGGGACCCCGCACACAGATACGCAGTATTTT	CASSLGGTPHTDTQYF
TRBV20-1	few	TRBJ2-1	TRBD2	TGCAGTGTTTCCTTGAAGCTAGCGGGTCAGTTCTTC	CSVSLKLAGQFF
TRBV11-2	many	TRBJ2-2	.	TGTGCCAGCAGCTTAGCTTCAGGGTACACCGGGGAGCTGTTTTTT	CASSLASGYTGELFF
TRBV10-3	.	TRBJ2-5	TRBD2	TGTGCCATCAGTGTGACTAGCGGGGGCCGGGAGACCCAGTACTTC	CAISVTSGGRETQYF
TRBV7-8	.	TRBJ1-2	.	TGTGCCAGCAGCTCGGACGGAACCTATGGCTACACCTTC	CASSSDGTYGYTF
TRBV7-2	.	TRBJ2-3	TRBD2	TGTGCCAGCAGTTGGACTAGCGGGGTGTCAGATACGCAGTATTTT	CASSWTSGVSDTQYF
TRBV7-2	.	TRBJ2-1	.	TGTGCCAGCAGACTGGATTACAATGAGCAGTTCTTC	CASRLDYNEQFF
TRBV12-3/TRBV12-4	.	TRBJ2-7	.	TGTGCCAGCAGTTTTACAGGTACCTACGAGCAGTACTTC	CASSFTGTYEQYF
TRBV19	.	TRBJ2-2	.	TGTGCCAGTATCCGGGGCACATTCGGAACCGGGGAGCTGTTTTTT	CASIRGTFGTGELFF
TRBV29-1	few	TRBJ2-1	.	TGCAGCGTTCGAGGTGGCTACAATGAGCAGTTCTTC	CSVRGGYNEQFF
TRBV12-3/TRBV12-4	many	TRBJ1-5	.	TGTGCCAGCAGCTGGGGGGGTGGTGAAAATCAGCCCCAGCATTTT	CASSWGGGENQPQHF
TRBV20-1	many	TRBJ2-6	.	TGCAGTGCCCAGGTCCACCACTCTGGGGCCAACGTCCTGACTTTC	CSAQVHHSGANVLTF
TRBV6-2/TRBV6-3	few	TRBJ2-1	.	TGTGCCAGCAGTTATCCCATCGCTGAGCAGTTCTTC	CASSYPIAEQFF
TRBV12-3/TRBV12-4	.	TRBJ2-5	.	TGTGCCAGCATACTAGGCGGCGAAGAGACCCAGTACTTC	CASILGGEETQYF
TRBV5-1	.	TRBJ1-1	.	TGCGCCAGCAGCCCCCTCAGCGGCGGGCTGAACACTGAAGCTTTCTTT	CASSPLSGGLNTEAFF
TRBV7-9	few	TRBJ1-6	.	TGTGCCAGCAGCCCAGTGGGCACAGGGATTTCACCCCTCCACTTT	CASSPVGTGISPLHF
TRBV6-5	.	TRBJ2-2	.	TGTGCCAGCAGTTATGGGCGGGCCGGGGAGCTGTTTTTT	CASSYGRAGELFF
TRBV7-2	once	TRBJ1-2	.	TGTGCCAGCAGCCCCACCAGGTCTACTAACTATGGCTACACCTTC	CASSPTRSTNYGYTF
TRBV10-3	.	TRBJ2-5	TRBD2	TGTGCCATCAGTGAGTCGCGCGGGGGGGCGCAAGAGACCCAGTACTTC	CAISESRGGAQETQYF
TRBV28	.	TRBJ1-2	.	TGTGCCAGCAGTTCGGGGGGGGCAGTGGGTTATGGCTACACCTTC	CASSSGGAVGYGYTF
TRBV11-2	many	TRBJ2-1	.	TGTGCCAGCAGCTTATTTTTAGGCAATGAGCAGTTCTTC	CASSLFLGNEQFF
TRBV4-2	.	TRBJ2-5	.	TGTGCCAGCAGCCGTCTCCGGGACGCCCAAGAGACCCAGTACTTC	CASSRLRDAQETQYF
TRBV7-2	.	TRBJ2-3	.	TGTGCCAGCATCCTCGGACGGGGGAGGACAGATACGCAGTATTTT	CASILGRGRTDTQYF
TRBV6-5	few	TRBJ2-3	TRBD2	TGTGCCAGCAGTTACACTGTAGGACTAGCGGGTAGCACAGATACGCAGTATTTT	CASSYTVGLAGSTDTQYF
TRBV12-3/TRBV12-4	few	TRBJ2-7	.	TGTGCCAGCAGTTTAGCGCAAAGGGCGGAGGAGCAGTACTTC	CASSLAQRAEEQYF
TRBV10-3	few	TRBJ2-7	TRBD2	TGTGCCATCAGTGAGTCGAGTGGCGGGGGGGCCCTTTCCTACGAGCAGTACTTC	CAISESSGGGALSYEQYF
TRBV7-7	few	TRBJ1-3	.	TGTGCTAGCAGTCCCGGGCTCTCTGGAAACACCATATATTTT	CASSPGLSGNTIYF
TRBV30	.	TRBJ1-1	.	TGTGCCTGGGACCGTACAGGGACTGAAGCTTTCTTT	CAWDRTGTEAFF
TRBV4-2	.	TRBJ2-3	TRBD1	TGTGCCAGCAGTCAACCAGGGGGACGCACAGATACGCAGTATTTT	CASSQPGGRTDTQYF
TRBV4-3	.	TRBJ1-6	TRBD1	TGCGCCAGCAGCCAAGACTGGACAGGGGGCTTGTATAATTCACCCCTCCACTTT	CASSQDWTGGLYNSPLHF
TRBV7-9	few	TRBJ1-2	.	TGTGCCAGCAGCTTAGGCCGCAGGGGACCCGATGGCTACACCTTC	CASSLGRRGPDGYTF
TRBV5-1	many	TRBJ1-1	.	TGCGCCAGCAGCTTGGGGCCGGGGAGGGAAGCCGAAGCTTTCTTT	CASSLGPGREAEAFF
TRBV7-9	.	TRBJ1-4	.	TGTGCCAGCAGCTTAGGGGCAGGGAACGGCGAAAAACTGTTTTTT	CASSLGAGNGEKLFF
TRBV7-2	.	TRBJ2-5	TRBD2	TGTGCCAGCAGCTTGACTAGCGGGGGGGCGACCCAGTACTTC	CASSLTSGGATQYF
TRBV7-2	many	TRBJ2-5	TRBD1	TGTGCCAGCAGCTTCAGGGGGTGGGAGACCCAGTACTTC	CASSFRGWETQYF
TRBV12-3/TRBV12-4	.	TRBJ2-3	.	TGTGCCAGCAGTTACTCCTTCACAGATACGCAGTATTTT	CASSYSFTDTQYF
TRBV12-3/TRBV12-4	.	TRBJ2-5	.	TGTGCCAGCAGTTTTATGTCGGACCAAAAGACCCAGTACTTC	CASSFMSDQKTQYF
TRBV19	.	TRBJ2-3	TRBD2	TGTGCCAGTAGCCCCGGACTAGCGGGGGAAGCCCTCACAGATACGCAGTATTTT	CASSPGLAGEALTDTQYF
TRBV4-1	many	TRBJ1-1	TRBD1	TGCGCCAGCAGCCAAGCAACAACCGACCCCAGGGGGACTGAAGCTTTCTTT	CASSQATTDPRGTEAFF
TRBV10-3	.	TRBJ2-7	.	TGTGCCATCAGTGAAAACCCCTATAAGCTCCACGAGCAGTACTTC	CAISENPYKLHEQYF
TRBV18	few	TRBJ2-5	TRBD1	TGTGCCAGCTCACCACCTTCCGGGACAGCACCCGAGACCCAGTACTTC	CASSPPSGTAPETQYF
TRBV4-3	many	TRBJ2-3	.	TGCGCCAGCAGCCAAGACCCTAACACAGATACGCAGTATTTT	CASSQDPNTDTQYF
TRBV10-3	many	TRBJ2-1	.	TGTGCCATCAGTGAGTCGAGCGGGCAGTTCTTC	CAISESSGQFF
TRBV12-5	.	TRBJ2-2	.	TGTGCTAGTGGTTTGTCGTTGACCGGGGAGCTGTTTTTT	CASGLSLTGELFF